This T cell receptor (beta chain) was captured in a study of CD8 T cells in Susac syndrome. Germline-derived CDR1 and CDR2 are ENHRY and SYGVKD. This CDR3 has 11 amino acids. V shed 8 bases, J shed 3 bases, and the junction held 1 base outside the gene matches. The multiple sclerosis control group was made up of treatment-naive patients with stable or active relapsing-remitting disease. TEMRA cells were FACS-enriched and CD8+ and CD4+ T cells negatively isolated. RNA, at about 0.45 to 1 ug, was reverse transcribed with random hexamers. Amplification of TCR beta CDR3 used immunoSEQ multiplex PCR across 54 Vbeta and 13 Jbeta. One entry per CDR3 protein results from TCRdb running MiXCR on the immunoSEQ multiplex PCR reads. The sample carries fewer than 300,000 distinct CDR3 sequences, about 88% recorded once. This clonotype was picked up one time.

The sample taken for sequencing was CD8+ T cells from PBMCs. The TCR originated in a human donor with multiple sclerosis. V is TRBV10-3 and J is TRBJ2-7, with 7 positions matching TRBD1. This CDR3 is CAIAGGYEQYF. CDR3 DNA: TGTGCCATCGCAGGGGGCTACGAGCAGTACTTC.